This is a list of T cell receptor beta chains from one sample in a study of shared clonotypes between healthy human individuals. The data were produced by immunoSEQ multiplex PCR, yet TCRdb's version contains in-frame clones alone and is incomplete. This sample carries roughly 1,500,000 clones, approximately 98.5% of them seen once, and the ten largest clones take under 0.45%. Sequenced input: naive CD4+ T cells sorted from blood. These receptors were obtained from a man younger than 45 in good health. The CDR3 runs from the conserved cysteine through the conserved F or W. A D gene is named only where the DNA matches it firmly. Not all rows give a size; the values are once, few, many and, for expanded clones, a class.

j_call clone_size d_call v_call cdr3_aa cdr3_nt
TRBJ2-3 . . TRBV11-3 CASSLAGKDTQYF TGTGCCAGCAGCTTAGCGGGAAAAGATACGCAGTATTTT
TRBJ2-7 . . TRBV5-1 CASSPSWAHSSYEQYF TGCGCCAGCAGCCCGAGTTGGGCTCACTCCTCCTACGAGCAGTACTTC
TRBJ2-7 . . TRBV19 CASSMGGAYEQYF TGTGCCAGTAGTATGGGCGGAGCCTACGAGCAGTACTTC
TRBJ1-2 . . TRBV5-8 CASSPPGGNYGYTF TGTGCCAGCAGCCCCCCAGGAGGGAACTATGGCTACACCTTC
TRBJ2-6 . . TRBV4-1 CASSQVQGTGANVLTF TGCGCCAGCAGCCAAGTGCAGGGGACTGGGGCCAACGTCCTGACTTTC
TRBJ1-1 . . TRBV18 CASSLTSPRENTEAFF TGTGCCAGCTCACTCACAAGTCCCCGCGAAAACACTGAAGCTTTCTTT
TRBJ2-7 . . TRBV11-2 CASSLNRDASSYEQYF TGTGCCAGCAGCTTGAACCGGGACGCTAGCTCCTACGAGCAGTACTTC
TRBJ2-3 . . TRBV28 CASSFVGITTTDTQYF TGTGCCAGCAGTTTTGTAGGGATTACCACCACAGATACGCAGTATTTT
TRBJ2-7 . . TRBV19 CASSDSGAREQYF TGTGCCAGTAGCGACAGCGGTGCGAGGGAGCAGTACTTC
TRBJ1-2 . . TRBV6-5 CASSNRRTYGYTF TGTGCCAGCAGTAACAGACGGACTTACGGCTACACCTTC
TRBJ1-4 . . TRBV28 CASTLGINEKLFF TGTGCCAGCACCCTGGGTATTAATGAAAAACTGTTTTTT
TRBJ2-7 . . TRBV25-1 CASATGTYEQYF TGTGCCAGCGCAACAGGAACCTACGAGCAGTACTTC
TRBJ1-4 . . TRBV29-1 CSVSVSGDELFF TGCAGCGTTTCCGTTAGCGGAGATGAACTGTTTTTT
TRBJ2-3 . . TRBV11-3 CASSPRGIGDTQYF TGTGCCAGCAGCCCCAGGGGTATAGGAGATACGCAGTATTTT
TRBJ1-2 . TRBD1 TRBV9 CASSYMTGSGYTF TGTGCCAGCAGCTATATGACAGGGAGCGGCTACACCTTC
TRBJ1-5 . . TRBV19 CASSIWRGPGNQPQHF TGTGCCAGTAGTATCTGGAGGGGTCCGGGTAATCAGCCCCAGCATTTT
TRBJ2-2 once . TRBV11-2 CATHQYANTGELFF TGTGCCACCCATCAATACGCGAACACCGGGGAGCTGTTTTTT
TRBJ2-5 once . TRBV6-1 CASSDRGTQETQYF TGTGCCAGCAGTGATCGGGGGACCCAAGAGACCCAGTACTTC
TRBJ1-2 . TRBD1 TRBV25-1 CASSGGTDLNYGYTF TGTGCCAGCAGTGGCGGGACAGACCTTAACTATGGCTACACCTTC
TRBJ1-2 . . TRBV10-3 CAISESTGTNYGYTF TGTGCCATCAGTGAGTCAACAGGCACTAACTATGGCTACACCTTC
TRBJ2-1 . . TRBV4-3 CASGPPRGEQFF TGCGCCAGCGGGCCACCCCGAGGGGAGCAGTTCTTC
TRBJ2-7 . TRBD1 TRBV6-5 CASSRTGAAYEQYF TGTGCCAGCAGTCGGACAGGGGCCGCCTACGAGCAGTACTTC
TRBJ2-5 . . TRBV7-2 CASSGRRGRETQYF TGTGCCAGCAGCGGCCGCCGGGGGCGGGAGACCCAGTACTTC
TRBJ2-7 . . TRBV14 CASSQGTGYYEQYF TGTGCCAGCAGCCAAGGCACGGGGTACTACGAGCAGTACTTC
TRBJ2-7 . TRBD2 TRBV9 CASTPGLAGLTYEQYF TGTGCCAGCACCCCCGGACTAGCGGGCCTCACCTACGAGCAGTACTTC
TRBJ2-1 . TRBD1 TRBV7-6 CASSLGTGSEQFF TGTGCCAGCAGCTTGGGGACAGGCAGTGAGCAGTTCTTC
TRBJ2-1 . TRBD2 TRBV5-4 CASSSTSGRLDIEQFF TGTGCCAGCAGCTCGACTAGCGGGAGGTTGGATATTGAGCAGTTCTTC
TRBJ2-1 . TRBD1 TRBV11-3 CASSLGWDSVQFF TGTGCCAGCAGCTTAGGGTGGGACAGTGTGCAGTTCTTC
TRBJ2-1 . TRBD2 TRBV7-9 CASSGGGLTSYNEQFF TGTGCCAGCAGCGGGGGAGGGCTGACCTCCTACAATGAGCAGTTCTTC
TRBJ2-1 . . TRBV5-4 CASSWGSGGYNEQFF TGTGCCAGCAGCTGGGGTAGCGGAGGCTACAATGAGCAGTTCTTC
TRBJ1-5 . . TRBV28 CASRLPPGHLDPSNQPQHF TGTGCCAGCAGGCTACCCCCGGGACACCTAGATCCTAGCAATCAGCCCCAGCATTTT
TRBJ1-3 . . TRBV18 CASSNTGGNTIYF TGTGCCAGCTCGAACACAGGGGGAAACACCATATATTTT
TRBJ2-7 . . TRBV11-2 CASSPRGGGSGSYEQYF TGTGCCAGCAGCCCTAGGGGGGGTGGTAGCGGTAGTTACGAGCAGTACTTC
TRBJ2-4 few . TRBV5-6 CASSVPGRINIQYF TGTGCCAGCAGCGTACCGGGACGGATAAACATTCAGTACTTC